Shown below are 16 T cell receptor beta chains from a single sample sequenced in a study of identical twins. TCRdb ran MiXCR on the 5' RACE reads and lists one entry per CDR3 protein. The sample consists of some 900,000 distinct CDR3 sequences, around 12% of them appearing once. The same specimen was also included in a second study, on yellow fever vaccine responses in identical twins.

The sample was PBMCs. The receptors stem from a woman aged 18-35 years in good health.

There are many counts of this clonotype. The CDR3 nucleotides are TGTGCCAGCGGGACTTTTGAAGAGACCCAGTACTTC. The encoded protein is CASGTFEETQYF. The rearrangement links TRBV12-3 or TRBV12-4 to TRBJ2-5; D is possibly TRBD2 (6 bases). CDR3 length equals 12 residues. The V and J ends lost 8 bases and 3 bases respectively, with 10 bases between them.

The table lists this clonotype with many counts. The junction departs from the called germline gene at one end, perhaps through a read error. The chain joins TRBV5-1 to TRBJ1-1, with D perhaps matching TRBD1 (5 bases). There are 13 residues in the CDR3. CDR1 is SGHRS and CDR2 is YFSETQ in the germline V gene. The CDR3 protein is CASSETGGTEAFF. The CDR3 nucleotides are TGTGCCAGCAGTGAGACGGGGGGCACTGAAGCTTTCTTT.

This rearrangement joins TRBV20-1 to TRBJ1-1; perhaps TRBD1 as D (5 bases). CDR1 and CDR2 (germline): DFQATT, SNEGSKA (reference sequence). The CDR3 totals 11 residues. The CDR3 protein is CRVTGGTEAFF. As DNA, the CDR3 is TGCAGGGTGACGGGGGGCACTGAAGCTTTCTTT.

The chain employs TRBV21-1 and TRBJ2-4; the table's TRBD1 call for D was not verified on the DNA. TRBV21-1 is recorded as a pseudogene. The CDR3 length is 15 residues. In DNA, the CDR3 is TGTGCCAGCAGCAAACGGACAACCTTTAGAAACATTCAGTACTTC. This sequence encodes CASSKRTTFRNIQYF.

The chain couples TRBV7-9 to TRBJ2-2; tentative D call: TRBD2 (6 bases). The ends were cut back, 4 bases at V and 0 bases at J, with 12 bases in the middle. Germline loops: CDR1 SEHNR, CDR2 FQNEAQ (reference sequence). This CDR3 region has 16 residues. The CDR3 region has the DNA TGTGCCAGCAGCTATGGGACTCGAGCGAACACCGGGGAGCTGTTTTTT. This translates into CASSYGTRANTGELFF.

The chain has TRBV12-3 or TRBV12-4 and TRBJ1-5, with 8 bases matching TRBD1. The CDR3 is made up of 14 amino acids. V was pared by 5 bases and J by 11 bases, with 11 bases of the junction left unmatched. The CDR3 DNA follows: TGTGCCAGCAGTACCGGACAGGGAGTCATATCCCAGCATTTT. Encoded protein: CASSTGQGVISQHF.

There are a few counts of this clonotype. CDR3 residues: CAISPGLAGGFDTQYF. The CDR3 DNA is TGTGCCATCAGCCCCGGACTAGCGGGAGGTTTCGATACGCAGTATTTT. The V call is TRBV10-3, the J call TRBJ2-3; 14 nucleotides agree with TRBD2. Germline loops: CDR1 ENHRY, CDR2 SYGVKD. This CDR3 contains 16 residues. Germline trimming cut 6 bases from V and 6 bases from J; bases unmatched to any gene: 8.

This clonotype was observed a handful of times. The V gene is TRBV20-1, the J gene TRBJ1-5; D might be TRBD1 (6 bases). The CDR3 length is 13 residues. Germline CDR1 DFQATT, CDR2 SNEGSKA (reference sequence). V lost 2 bases to trimming and J lost 7 bases, with 12 bases between them. Here the CDR3 DNA reads TGCAGTGCTAGAAGGGGGGCTTTGCAGCCCCAGCATTTT. Its translation: CSARRGALQPQHF.

The chain is built from TRBV28 and TRBJ2-5, with D tentatively TRBD2 (6 bases). Trimming took 1 base from V and 5 from J, leaving 14 bases between them. The CDR3 spans 15 residues. Germline CDR1 reads MDHEN; CDR2 reads SYDVKM. The CDR3 loop is CASSLFAAGQETQYF. The CDR3 nucleotides read TGTGCCAGCAGTTTATTCGCGGCGGGGCAGGAGACCCAGTACTTC.

The CDR3 reads CASSYRPSTGWSYEQYF. The CDR3 DNA is TGTGCCAGCAGTTACCGCCCCAGCACAGGCTGGTCCTACGAGCAGTACTTC. The chain couples TRBV6-2 or TRBV6-3 to TRBJ2-7; tentative D call: TRBD1 (5 bases). The germline V gene has CDR1 MNHEY and CDR2 SVGEGT. This CDR3 has 17 amino acids. Trimming took 2 bases from V and 1 from J, leaving 18 bases between them.

The chain uses TRBV19 and TRBJ2-6, with D perhaps TRBD1 (6 bases). Trimming shortened V by 10 bases and J by 0 bases, and 16 bases separated the two germline ends. Germline CDR1 and CDR2: LNHDA and SQIVND (reference sequence). The length of the CDR3 is 16 residues. CDR3: CATRDISSSGANVLTF. CDR3 sequence (DNA): TGTGCCACACGGGACATTTCTTCCTCTGGGGCCAACGTCCTGACTTTC.

This clonotype was seen a handful of times. This sequence joins TRBV20-1 and TRBJ2-7; D unclear. The germline V gene has CDR1 DFQATT and CDR2 SNEGSKA (reference sequence). This CDR3 has 14 amino acids. V lost 1 base to trimming and J lost 2 bases, with 12 bases between them. The CDR3 DNA follows: TGCAGTGCTAGAGTTGGCAAACCTCCCTACGAGCAGTACGTC. It is translated as CSARVGKPPYEQYV.

This clonotype was picked up many times. The chain combines TRBV5-1 with TRBJ1-6; D gene ambiguous. CDR1 and CDR2 from the germline V gene are SGHRS and YFSETQ. V lost 4 bases and J 7 bases, leaving 12 bases between the germline ends. The CDR3 is 14 residues long. As DNA, the CDR3 is TGCGCCAGCAGCCCGGGAAGTGGCAATTCACCCCTCCACTTT. Translating it yields CASSPGSGNSPLHF.

This chain uses TRBV7-2 with TRBJ2-7; TRBD2 matches 8 bases. The CDR3 is made up of 14 amino acids. Trimming cost V 3 bases and J 4 bases; bases outside gene matches: 5. Per the germline V gene, CDR1 is SGHTA and CDR2 is FQGNSA. The DNA for the CDR3 is TGTGCCAGCAGCTTGAAGCGGGAGCGGTACGAGCAGTACTTC. Its protein product is CASSLKRERYEQYF.

The chain carries TRBV29-1 and TRBJ2-7; either TRBD1 or TRBD2 may fit D (5 bases each). V lost 2 bases to trimming and J lost 3 bases, with 14 bases between them. The germline gives CDR1 SQVTM, CDR2 ANQGSEA. CDR3 length: 14 amino acids. CDR3 in amino acids: CSVESVGVSYEQYF. The CDR3 bases are TGCAGCGTTGAAAGCGTGGGGGTAAGCTACGAGCAGTACTTC.

The rearrangement joins TRBV6-5 to TRBJ2-1, with 9 positions matching TRBD2. Unmatched junction bases numbered 0, after V lost 3 bases and J lost 0 bases. There are 15 residues in the CDR3. Germline CDR1 and CDR2: MNHEY and SVGAGI. The CDR3 sequence: CASSYSGGSYNEQFF. CDR3 in DNA: TGTGCCAGCAGTTATAGCGGGGGCTCCTACAATGAGCAGTTCTTC.